This T cell receptor (beta chain) emerged from a study of cytomegalovirus exposure and HLA in healthy donors. Findings of the study overall: After further analysis at a later stage, 16,951 TCR beta sequences were associated with HLA alleles at 0.05 false discovery rate.

Amplification used 60 Vbeta primers and 13 Jbeta primers. The protocol was immunoSEQ multiplex PCR, while the TCRdb copy is restricted to in-frame clones and leaves out a portion. The sample lists more than 12,000 clones; about 60% were seen once. About this clone: Its matching antigen is unknown.

There are 11 residues in the CDR3. In germline, CDR1 is DFQATT, CDR2 SNEGSKA (reference sequence). The ends were cut back, 8 bases at V and 10 bases at J, with 17 bases in the middle. The gene calls are TRBV20-1 and TRBJ1-1; a weak D match, TRBD1 (5 bases). The sequencing sample was made of PBMCs. The receptor comes from a woman between 45 and 60 years old in good health and CMV-seropositive. The CDR3 DNA is TGCAGTTATCAGGGTCCCGACAGAGCTTTCTTT. Its protein product is CSYQGPDRAFF.